This T cell receptor (beta chain) is drawn from a study of T cells after yellow fever vaccination. 5'RACE template switching added a universal primer site and UMIs to TCR cDNA. Via MiXCR, TCRdb re-called the 5' RACE reads, giving one row per CDR3 protein. Found here are a few hundred thousand distinct CDR3 sequences, 6.5% to 8.5% of them singletons; the top ten hold over 15%. The input for sequencing was PBMCs, taken roughly seven weeks after the first yellow fever vaccination. This receptor was obtained from a man aged 18 to 35 who received the YFV17D yellow fever vaccine.

The CDR3 protein is CASSQDWPSGRTGNEQFF. CDR3 DNA: TGTGCCAGCAGCCAAGATTGGCCTAGCGGGAGAACGGGGAATGAGCAGTTCTTC. J is TRBJ2-1 and V is TRBV14; TRBD2 matches 10 bases. V shed 0 bases, J shed 7 bases, and the junction held 12 bases outside the gene matches. CDR1 is SGHDN, CDR2 FVKESK, per germline. This CDR3 is 18 amino acids long.